This TCR beta chain derives from a study of blood T cell repertoires in COVID-19. Looking at the study overall: Nucleic acid was either cDNA or gDNA, and it came from T cells, B-cell-depleted T cells, or PBMCs.

The CDR3 is made up of 16 amino acids. V was pared by 0 bases and J by 4 bases, with 13 bases between. The V gene's germline CDR1 is GTSNPN and CDR2 SVGIG (reference sequence). TCRdb's copy holds only in-frame clones and misses some; the assay was immunoSEQ multiplex PCR. The table shows roughly 180,000 clones, with 81% occurring only once. Recruitment covered roughly 22 US areas and drew participants whose ages spanned about 18 to 90 years. The gene calls are TRBV30 and TRBJ1-6; unclear D gene. The specimen was PBMCs or T cells enriched from blood (not recorded which). The sequence was obtained from a woman aged 40-49 years with acute COVID-19. CDR3 protein: CAWSVRQAGYNSPLHF. In DNA, the CDR3 is TGTGCCTGGAGTGTACGGCAGGCAGGATATAATTCACCCCTCCACTTT.